The TCR beta chain under discussion was sequenced for a study of shared clonotypes between healthy human individuals. Study-wide context: Aged 18 to 49, the donors were two women and a few men.

Study-level points and caveats: About 4.5% of naive CD4 clonotypes were common to a handful of donors. Memory subsets generally showed smaller estimated richness than naive subsets did.

Each replicate PCR on the sorted subsets used roughly 200 ng DNA (around 31,000 T cell genomes). Clones were sequenced by immunoSEQ multiplex PCR, and TCRdb holds only the in-frame ones, with some missing. The table lists some 2.1 million clones, just under 95% of them singletons, with 1.5% to 2% in the top ten. Concerning this clone: Its antigen is unidentified.

Terminally differentiated effector memory CD45RA+ cells were excluded from the naive CD8 cells, which were CD45RO-negative and positively selected for CCR7. Trimming cost V 4 bases and J 5 bases, with 17 bases left between them. The CDR3 totals 15 residues. Looked up from germline, CDR1 is MDHEN and CDR2 is SYDVKM. The source material was naive CD8+ T cells from PBMCs. This TCR was recovered from a man aged 18-30 years in good health. Some clones in this sample may be carry-over from other donors' samples. V and J are TRBV28 and TRBJ1-1, with D perhaps TRBD1 (5 bases). CDR3 DNA sequence: TGTGCCAGCAGTTCCCCGTTGGAGGGGCGAACTGAAGCTTTCTTT. This codes for CASSSPLEGRTEAFF. Looking up the rest from reference TRBV28 and TRBJ1-1 gives the full variable domain: DVKVTQSSRYLVKRTGEKVFLECVQDMDHENMFWYRQDPGLGLRLIYFSYDVKMKEKGDIPEGYSVSREKKERFSLILESASTNQTSMYLCASSSPLEGRTEAFFGQGTRLTVV.